This TCR beta chain was sequenced for a study of T cells in tumors and immune-related adverse events (dated by TCRdb to the early 2020s). Using the immunoSEQ assay, the TCR beta locus was amplified and sequenced, producing bulk TCR Vbeta CDR3 data. For the original study's pipeline: Non-productive CDR3s, sequences shorter than 7 amino acids, and those not starting with C or ending with F/W were excluded. Analysis was restricted to specimens with at least 1000 reads, and each clonotype was defined at the amino acid level. Clonality was computed as 1 minus Pielou's evenness. Library sizes were equalized by abundance-weighted random subsampling with replacement, repeated 100 times to report 95% confidence intervals. The Morisita overlap index was used to quantify repertoire overlap, and for each specimen the top 40 clones were checked for overlap with the irAE. TCRdb stores this immuneACCESS table with in-frame sequences only. Part of the clones is absent; in the studies checked, under half of the shortfall reflects unresolved V genes, and no reason is known for the rest. The V and J calls and clone size were taken over from that table, and D and trimming were inferred from the DNA. The sample profile shows roughly 20,000 clones; 80% to 95% of them were found once. The leading ten clones occupy around 1.3% of the sample.

What the treatment or condition label conveys for this sample: nivolumab (PD-1 blockade) given before sampling. The DNeasy Blood and Tissue Kit was used to extract DNA from formalin-fixed paraffin-embedded specimens. On this clone itself: Its antigen is still unknown. No base quality values were provided; no much bigger clone lies one nucleotide off.

V is cut by 6 bases and J by 5 bases, and the space between the germline ends is 13 bases. CDR3 length: 13 amino acids, cysteine to phenylalanine. The DNA shown is the 39-base CDR3, in frame from base 1. As encoded in the germline V gene, CDR1 is SGHVS while CDR2 is FNYEAQ. The chain is encoded by TRBV7-6 joined to TRBJ2-5; the D gene is perhaps TRBD1, from 5 matching bases. The clonotype was recovered from a female donor with metastatic renal cell carcinoma. The material was lymph node tissue, obtained from a patient treated with anti-PD-1 therapy. Here the CDR3 is given as CASRGPSRETQYF. The DNA sequence reads TGTGCCAGCAGGGGGCCGAGTAGGGAGACCCAGTACTTC.